These 2 T cell receptor beta chains were all obtained from the same sample, sequenced in a study of human T cells and chemical hapten exposure. The time point is: pre-sensitization, week 0. Sample treatment: therapeutic diphenylcyclopropenone sensitization with weekly scalp DPC. In TCRdb, the RACE reads were re-called with MiXCR into one record per CDR3 protein. The sample includes some 360,000 distinct CDR3 sequences, roughly 4.6% of them seen just once. This specimen consisted of whole blood, obtained in connection with sensitization to the hapten diphenylcyclopropenone (DPC). The receptors were sampled from a woman aged 45-65 years with alopecia areata. Some clones in this sample may be carry-over from other donors' samples.

The chain links TRBV12-3 or TRBV12-4 to TRBJ2-3; possibly TRBD1 or TRBD2 for D (6 bases each). The V and J ends lost 3 bases and 5 bases respectively, with 12 bases between them. This CDR3 comprises 14 residues. The CDR3 DNA follows: TGTGCCAGCAGTTTTCCGGGGGCAGGAGATACGCAGTATTTT. It specifies CASSFPGAGDTQYF.

The chain has TRBV10-1 and TRBJ2-1; D is ambiguous. Germline CDR1 is WNHNN and CDR2 is SYGVQD (reference sequence). With 6 bases removed from V and 8 bases from J, the gap between germline ends came to 14 bases. The CDR3 is 13 residues long. CDR3 protein: CASSTPVDDEQFF. The CDR3 nucleotides read TGCGCCAGCAGCACACCCGTCGACGATGAGCAGTTCTTC.